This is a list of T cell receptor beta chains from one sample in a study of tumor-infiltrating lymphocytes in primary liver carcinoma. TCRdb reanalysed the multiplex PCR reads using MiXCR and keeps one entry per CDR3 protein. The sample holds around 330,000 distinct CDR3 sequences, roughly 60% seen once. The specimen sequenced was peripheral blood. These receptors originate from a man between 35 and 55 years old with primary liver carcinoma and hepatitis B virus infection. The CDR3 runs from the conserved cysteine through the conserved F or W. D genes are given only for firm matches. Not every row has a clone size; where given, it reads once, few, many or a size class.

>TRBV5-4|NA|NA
CARRFGGQNTQYF
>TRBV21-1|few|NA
CASSKDETWEKLFF
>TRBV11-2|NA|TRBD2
CASNRTSTQETQYF
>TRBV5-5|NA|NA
CATSLVIGARVWEQYF
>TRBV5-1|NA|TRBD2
CASSLDGAGASYERYF
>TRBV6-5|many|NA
CASRLQLNTGELFF
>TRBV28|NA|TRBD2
CASSPVIGLAGASYNEQFF
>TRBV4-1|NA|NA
CASSHRGEATNEKLFF
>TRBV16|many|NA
CASSQSVTGYGYTF
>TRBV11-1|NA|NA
CASSPLREQFF
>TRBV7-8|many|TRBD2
CASSLAGLAGGPRDTQYF
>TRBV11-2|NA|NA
CASTLSSLEYEQFF
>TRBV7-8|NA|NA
CASSLAETVNTQYF
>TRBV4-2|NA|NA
CASSQETGHNYEQYF
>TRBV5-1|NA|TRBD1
CAGSEGQGGSNEQFF
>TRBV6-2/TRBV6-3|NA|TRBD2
CASSPGTRSPQYF
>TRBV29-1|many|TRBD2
CSVEDPGLVGYF
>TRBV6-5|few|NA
CASSLALQPGHRVGGYTF
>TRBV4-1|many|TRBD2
CASSQVFAGAGETQYF
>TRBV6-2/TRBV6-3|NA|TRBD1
CASSRGTQGLLTGELFF